A selection of T cell receptor beta chains follows, all from one sample in a study of blood T cell repertoires in COVID-19. TCRdb's copy holds only in-frame clones and misses some; the assay was immunoSEQ multiplex PCR. The table has about 150,000 clones, approximately 85% seen once. Material: peripheral blood. Source of these receptors: a man at least 80 years old with COVID-19, enrolled during active disease. Both conserved end residues are part of each CDR3. Fields, in order: clone size, D gene, J gene, V gene, CDR3 DNA, CDR3 protein. A D gene is named only where the DNA matches it firmly. Where a row states a size, it is once, few, many or the class of an expanded clone; other rows omit it.

clone_size: NA; d_call: TRBD1; j_call: TRBJ1-2; v_call: TRBV28; cdr3_nt: TGTGCCAGCAGTTTATTCCCTCGGACAGGGGACGGCTACACCTTC; cdr3_aa: CASSLFPRTGDGYTF
clone_size: NA; d_call: NA; j_call: TRBJ2-7; v_call: TRBV6-2/TRBV6-3; cdr3_nt: TGTGCCAGCAGTTATCCCACAGGGAACGAGCAGTACTTC; cdr3_aa: CASSYPTGNEQYF
clone_size: NA; d_call: NA; j_call: TRBJ1-4; v_call: TRBV18; cdr3_nt: TGTGCCAGCTCCGGGGTCCGGGAAAAACTGTTTTTT; cdr3_aa: CASSGVREKLFF
clone_size: NA; d_call: NA; j_call: TRBJ1-3; v_call: TRBV4-1; cdr3_nt: TGCGCCAGCAAGAGGCAAGTGGACTCTGGAAACACCATATATTTT; cdr3_aa: CASKRQVDSGNTIYF
clone_size: NA; d_call: NA; j_call: TRBJ1-1; v_call: TRBV11-2; cdr3_nt: TGTGCCAGCAGCTTCGGAGGGCGCCACGGCACTGAAGCTTTCTTT; cdr3_aa: CASSFGGRHGTEAFF
clone_size: NA; d_call: NA; j_call: TRBJ1-5; v_call: TRBV7-8; cdr3_nt: TGTGCCAGCAGCTTAAAGCGTAATAGCAATCAGCCCCAGCATTTT; cdr3_aa: CASSLKRNSNQPQHF
clone_size: NA; d_call: TRBD1; j_call: TRBJ1-2; v_call: TRBV6-5; cdr3_nt: TGTGCCAGCAGTTACGGACAGGGGGTGGGTGGCTACACCTTC; cdr3_aa: CASSYGQGVGGYTF
clone_size: NA; d_call: NA; j_call: TRBJ2-7; v_call: TRBV7-2; cdr3_nt: TGTGCCAGCAGCCCTCCTAGGTTCCCGGGTTTCTACTCCTACGAGCAGTACTTC; cdr3_aa: CASSPPRFPGFYSYEQYF
clone_size: NA; d_call: NA; j_call: TRBJ1-1; v_call: TRBV6-6; cdr3_nt: TGTGCCAGCAGTGCTGACAGCTTGAACACTGAAGCTTTCTTT; cdr3_aa: CASSADSLNTEAFF
clone_size: NA; d_call: NA; j_call: TRBJ2-7; v_call: TRBV11-3; cdr3_nt: TGTGCCAGCAGCCTGGGGCGACCCTACGAGCAGTACTTC; cdr3_aa: CASSLGRPYEQYF
clone_size: few; d_call: TRBD1; j_call: TRBJ2-1; v_call: TRBV29-1; cdr3_nt: TGCAGCGTTGATGACAGGGGGTACAATGAGCAGTTCTTC; cdr3_aa: CSVDDRGYNEQFF
clone_size: NA; d_call: NA; j_call: TRBJ1-5; v_call: TRBV2; cdr3_nt: TGTGCCAGCAGTGTCCGACAAGGCGATCAGCCCCAGCATTTT; cdr3_aa: CASSVRQGDQPQHF
clone_size: NA; d_call: TRBD2; j_call: TRBJ2-5; v_call: TRBV2; cdr3_nt: TGTGCCAGCGGAGGAAGAGCGGGGGGGCCGGAGACCCAGTACTTC; cdr3_aa: CASGGRAGGPETQYF
clone_size: NA; d_call: NA; j_call: TRBJ2-7; v_call: TRBV5-4; cdr3_nt: TGTGCCAGCAGCTTCTATACAGGAGCCTACGAGCAGTACTTC; cdr3_aa: CASSFYTGAYEQYF
clone_size: once; d_call: NA; j_call: TRBJ2-2; v_call: TRBV6-5; cdr3_nt: TGTGCCAGCAGAGACATGAACACCGGGGAGCTGTTTTTT; cdr3_aa: CASRDMNTGELFF
clone_size: once; d_call: NA; j_call: TRBJ2-2; v_call: TRBV11-3; cdr3_nt: TGTGCCAGCAGCTTCCGGCAGGGGTACACCGGGGAGCTGTTTTTT; cdr3_aa: CASSFRQGYTGELFF
clone_size: NA; d_call: NA; j_call: TRBJ2-3; v_call: TRBV29-1; cdr3_nt: TGCAGCGGCGGGACTCTCACAGATACGCAGTATTTT; cdr3_aa: CSGGTLTDTQYF
clone_size: NA; d_call: TRBD2; j_call: TRBJ2-4; v_call: TRBV5-4; cdr3_nt: TGTGCCAGCAGCTTGGATGGTAGCGGGGGGATTCAGTACTTC; cdr3_aa: CASSLDGSGGIQYF
clone_size: NA; d_call: NA; j_call: TRBJ2-5; v_call: TRBV12-3/TRBV12-4; cdr3_nt: TGTGCCAGCAGGCAAGAGGAGACCCAGTACTTC; cdr3_aa: CASRQEETQYF
clone_size: NA; d_call: TRBD1; j_call: TRBJ1-1; v_call: TRBV4-1; cdr3_nt: TGCGCCAGCAGCCAAGAGACAGGGGGAAAAGCTTTCTTT; cdr3_aa: CASSQETGGKAFF